These 27 T cell receptor beta chains were sequenced from one sample in a study of blood T cell repertoires in COVID-19. TCRdb's table, derived via immunoSEQ multiplex PCR, lists solely in-frame clones and lacks some. The sample lists about 100,000 clones; over 75% were seen once. Sequenced input: peripheral blood. The source of these receptors is a woman under 40 with acute or convalescent COVID-19.

This clone was observed once. The chain employs TRBV3-1 (or the pseudogene TRBV3-2) and TRBJ2-7, with D unresolved. Trimming cost V 2 bases and J 1 base, with 12 bases left between them. From germline, CDR1 is LGHDT and CDR2 YNNKEL (reference sequence). The CDR3 has 15 residues. The CDR3 coding sequence is TGTGCCAGCAGCCAATTCGAGGCGCTGTCCTACGAGCAGTACTTC. Protein product: CASSQFEALSYEQYF.

The J gene is TRBJ1-5, the V gene TRBV5-6, with 7 bases lining up with TRBD1. Losses at the gene ends were 0 bases for V and 7 bases for J; bases not matched to a gene: 4. The CDR3 runs to 14 residues. Germline CDR1 and CDR2: SGHDT and YYEEEE. CDR3 loop: CASSLAGGRQPQHF. CDR3 DNA: TGTGCCAGCAGCTTGGCAGGGGGACGGCAGCCCCAGCATTTT.

V and J are TRBV2 and TRBJ2-2, with 7 bases matching TRBD1. The germline V gene has CDR1 SNHLY and CDR2 FYNNEI. V shed 4 bases and J 1 base; nucleotides not matched to a gene: 6. This CDR3 region has 16 residues. In DNA form, the CDR3 reads TGTGCCAGCAGTGTGGTCAGGGGGAGGAACACCGGGGAGCTGTTTTTT. Protein product: CASSVVRGRNTGELFF.

V and J are TRBV29-1 and TRBJ2-7; 7 bases align to TRBD2. The V and J ends lost 3 bases and 5 bases, in that order; junction bases with no gene match: 7. Germline CDR1 reads SQVTM; CDR2 reads ANQGSEA. The CDR3 runs 13 residues. The CDR3 region has the DNA TGCAGCGTTGAGGGGGGGGAGTCTAACGAGCAGTACTTC. As protein: CSVEGGESNEQYF.

The V call is TRBV29-1, the J call TRBJ2-7; TRBD1 agrees at 8 bases. Germline-derived CDR1 and CDR2 are SQVTM and ANQGSEA. The CDR3 extends over 14 amino acids. Trimming took 3 bases from V and 5 from J; bases not matched to a gene: 9. The CDR3 here is CSVETDRVSNEQYF. In DNA form, the CDR3 reads TGCAGCGTTGAGACGGACAGGGTAAGCAACGAGCAGTACTTC.

The CDR3 protein is CASSPAGNEQYF. The DNA of the CDR3 is TGTGCCAGCAGCCCCGCGGGGAACGAGCAGTACTTC. The chain joins TRBV5-6 to TRBJ2-7; TRBD2 is a possible D gene (6 bases). The CDR3 contains 12 residues. Germline CDR1 and CDR2: SGHDT and YYEEEE. The V end was cut by 4 bases, the J end by 5 bases, with 10 bases between.

V is TRBV2 and J is TRBJ2-5, with D perhaps TRBD2 (7 bases). V lost 6 bases and J 3 bases, leaving 20 bases between the germline ends. Germline lookup yields CDR1 SNHLY and CDR2 FYNNEI. The CDR3 sequence is 16 residues long. The CDR3 here is CASRSRRGAAKETQYF. DNA for the CDR3: TGTGCCAGCAGATCAAGACGGGGGGCGGCCAAAGAGACCCAGTACTTC.

The chain uses TRBV28 and TRBJ1-3; possible D gene TRBD1, 5 bases. CDR3 length: 17 amino acids. V dropped 3 bases and J dropped 0 bases, with 15 bases sitting between them. CDR1 MDHEN and CDR2 SYDVKM come from the germline V gene. The CDR3 spells CASSLPVGPSSGNTIYF. The CDR3 bases are TGTGCCAGCAGTTTGCCTGTGGGGCCGAGCTCTGGAAACACCATATATTTT.

The chain links TRBV7-9 to TRBJ1-4; TRBD1 matches at 9 bases. V shed 1 base and J 6 bases; nucleotides not matched to a gene: 6. Germline V gene data show CDR1 as SEHNR and CDR2 as FQNEAQ (reference sequence). The CDR3 runs to 16 residues. CDR3 protein: CASSLGQGGHYEKLFF. The CDR3, as DNA: TGTGCCAGCAGCTTAGGACAGGGGGGACACTATGAAAAACTGTTTTTT.

The V and J genes are TRBV7-8 and TRBJ2-7; unclear D gene. The CDR3 is 16 amino acids. The germline gives CDR1 SGHVS, CDR2 FQNEAQ. Trimming left V 1 base short and J 3 bases short, with 16 bases between. CDR3 nucleotide sequence: TGTGCCAGCAGCTTAGGGTTCCGCGACTTGGGCTACGAGCAGTACTTC. Translation gives CASSLGFRDLGYEQYF.

The chain joins TRBV28 to TRBJ1-1; possibly TRBD1 for D (6 bases). The germline V and J ends were trimmed by 5 bases and 7 bases, with 17 bases remaining between them. Germline V lookup: CDR1 MDHEN, CDR2 SYDVKM. This CDR3 contains 14 residues. The CDR3 loop reads CASSPVRDTNEAFF. The CDR3 bases are TGTGCCAGCAGTCCCGTCCGGGACACAAATGAAGCTTTCTTT.

The CDR3 coding sequence is TGTGCCAGCAGTTGGACAGGGACCTACGAGCAGTACTTC. It encodes CASSWTGTYEQYF. The V gene is TRBV2, the J gene TRBJ2-7; 8 nucleotides match TRBD1. The CDR3 runs 13 residues. The J segment lost 2 bases and the V segment lost 5 bases, leaving 2 bases of the junction unmatched. CDR1 is SNHLY and CDR2 is FYNNEI in the germline V gene.

This chain joins TRBV10-3 and TRBJ2-3; TRBD2 matches 12 bases. V gave up 3 bases and J gave up 0 bases; unmatched junction bases: 13. The CDR3 consists of 20 residues. Germline V gene sequence: CDR1 ENHRY, CDR2 SYGVKD. CDR3 DNA: TGTGCCATCAGTGATCCCCCCAGGGGGACTAGCGGGTCTAGCACAGATACGCAGTATTTT. Protein: CAISDPPRGTSGSSTDTQYF.

This sequence joins TRBV5-1 and TRBJ2-1, with TRBD2 matching 7 bases. Germline V gene lookup returns CDR1 SGHRS and CDR2 YFSETQ. J was trimmed by 0 bases and V by 4 bases; bases with no gene match: 13. The CDR3 contains 18 residues. The CDR3 DNA reads TGCGCCAGCAGCCCCGGGAGGCTAGCGCAGAGCTCCTACAATGAGCAGTTCTTC. It specifies CASSPGRLAQSSYNEQFF.

The table lists this clone with a count of one. The chain couples TRBV7-3 to TRBJ1-1, with a weak D call TRBD1 (6 bases). The CDR3 is 16 residues long. V was shortened by 0 bases and J by 2 bases, with 13 bases between the two germline ends. CDR1 and CDR2 from the germline V gene are SGHTA and FQGTGA. In nucleotides, the CDR3 is TGTGCCAGCAGCTTAACCCCGACAGGCGACAACACTGAAGCTTTCTTT. This translates into CASSLTPTGDNTEAFF.

The chain is built from TRBV7-2 and TRBJ1-2; perhaps TRBD1 as D (6 bases). Trimming cost V 5 bases and J 4 bases, with 14 bases left between them. CDR1 is SGHTA and CDR2 is FQGNSA in the germline V gene. CDR3 size: 14 residues. CDR3 sequence: CASSALTGTYGYTF. The CDR3 DNA is TGTGCCAGCAGCGCTTTGACAGGAACCTATGGCTACACCTTC.

The chain recombines TRBV21-1 with TRBJ1-1; no DNA check was done on the table's D call, TRBD1. TRBV21-1 is tagged as a pseudogene. The CDR3 consists of 17 residues. The CDR3 reads CASSKPGSVWGRTEAFF. In nucleotides, the CDR3 is TGTGCCAGCAGCAAACCAGGCTCCGTCTGGGGGCGGACTGAAGCTTTCTTT.

CDR3 region: CASSQGTSGAPYNEQFF. Here the CDR3 DNA reads TGCGCCAGCAGCCAAGGGACTAGCGGGGCCCCCTACAATGAGCAGTTCTTC. V usage is TRBV4-1 and J usage is TRBJ2-1; 12 nucleotides match TRBD2. Trimming cost V 1 base and J 2 bases; bases outside gene matches: 3. The CDR3 sequence is 17 residues long. From germline, CDR1 is MGHRA and CDR2 YSYEKL.

The V and J genes are TRBV4-1 and TRBJ1-2; a possible D gene is TRBD1 (6 bases). Trimming left V 1 base short and J 7 bases short, with 16 bases between. CDR3 size: 15 residues. The germline gives CDR1 MGHRA, CDR2 YSYEKL. CDR3 nucleotide sequence: TGCGCCAGCAGCCAAGGCGTCCCTTCGGACAGTGGCTACACCTTC. Its translation: CASSQGVPSDSGYTF.

The chain recombines TRBV19 with TRBJ1-5; possibly TRBD1 for D (5 bases). With 3 bases removed from V and 0 bases from J, the gap between germline ends came to 12 bases. This CDR3 is built from 16 residues. CDR1 and CDR2 (germline): LNHDA, SQIVND (reference sequence). CDR3 sequence: CASSISGAYSNQPQHF. The CDR3 DNA follows: TGTGCCAGTAGTATTAGTGGGGCTTATAGCAATCAGCCCCAGCATTTT.

The genes are TRBV10-2 and TRBJ1-6; no firm D call. In germline, CDR1 is WSHSY, CDR2 SAAADI. V gave up 2 bases and J gave up 6 bases, with 2 bases separating them. The CDR3 spans 12 residues. DNA for the CDR3: TGCGCCAGCAGTGAGCTTAATTCACCCCTCCACTTT. It codes for CASSELNSPLHF.

The chain is built from TRBV28 and TRBJ1-2; TRBD1 aligns across 8 bases. The CDR3 has 13 residues. Germline-derived CDR1 and CDR2 are MDHEN and SYDVKM. V trimming: 6 bases; J trimming: 12 bases; junction bases outside the gene matches: 12. CDR3: CASRPGQGRRHTF. CDR3 bases: TGTGCCAGCAGGCCCGGACAGGGAAGGCGGCACACCTTC.

This clone was seen once. J is TRBJ2-1 and V is TRBV10-1; the D gene is possibly TRBD2 (6 bases). From germline, CDR1 is WNHNN and CDR2 SYGVQD (reference sequence). The CDR3 extends over 15 amino acids. The V gene lost 9 bases and the J gene lost 8 bases, with 23 bases spanning the gap. CDR3 sequence: CASSGTGEPFYEQFF. CDR3 nucleotide sequence: TGCGCCAGTTCCGGTACGGGGGAGCCCTTTTATGAGCAGTTCTTC.

This chain links TRBV6-5 with TRBJ1-1; D perhaps matches TRBD1 (6 bases). The CDR3 runs to 13 residues. Germline assignment: CDR1 MNHEY and CDR2 SVGAGI. Trimming took 0 bases from V and 5 from J, leaving 7 bases between them. The CDR3 coding sequence is TGTGCCAGCAGTTACTCCAGGGGTACTGAAGCTTTCTTT. It specifies CASSYSRGTEAFF.

The genes are TRBV27 and TRBJ1-6; no reliable D call. Germline V lookup: CDR1 MNHEY, CDR2 SMNVEV (reference sequence). V dropped 5 bases and J dropped 8 bases, with 13 bases sitting between them. This CDR3 is built from 14 residues. Written as DNA, the CDR3 is TGTGCCAGCAGTCCAGGCGGGAGTTATTCACCCCTCCACTTT. As protein: CASSPGGSYSPLHF.

The chain links TRBV28 to TRBJ1-5; 10 nucleotides agree with TRBD1. The V gene's germline CDR1 is MDHEN and CDR2 SYDVKM. The CDR3 has 13 amino acids. V trimming: 7 bases; J trimming: 4 bases; junction bases outside the gene matches: 1. The CDR3 DNA follows: TGTGCCAGCAAGGGACAGGGGAATCAGCCCCAGCATTTT. Translation: CASKGQGNQPQHF. The variable domain in full, completed from reference TRBV28 and TRBJ1-5, reads DVKVTQSSRYLVKRTGEKVFLECVQDMDHENMFWYRQDPGLGLRLIYFSYDVKMKEKGDIPEGYSVSREKKERFSLILESASTNQTSMYLCASKGQGNQPQHFGDGTRLSIL.

The chain is built from TRBV2 and TRBJ2-2; 7 bases line up with TRBD2. The CDR3 covers 12 residues. CDR1 is SNHLY and CDR2 is FYNNEI in the germline V gene. V lost 8 bases and J lost 3; bases outside the gene matches: 0. CDR3 nucleotide sequence: TGTGCCAGCGGGGGGGACACCGGGGAGCTGTTTTTT. As protein: CASGGDTGELFF.